This T cell receptor beta chain was sequenced during a study of shared clonotypes between healthy human individuals. Germline trimming cut 2 bases from V and 5 bases from J; bases unmatched to any gene: 8. The CDR3 has 15 residues. The germline V gene encodes CDR1 WNHNN and CDR2 SYGVQD (reference sequence). Study findings and constraints: Large sequencing depth failed to make sorted-subset sequencing complete, rarefaction showed. A generally larger estimated richness was seen in naive subsets than in memory subsets.

For this clone: The antigen is unknown.

CD4+ cell separation produced CD45RA+ naive and CD45RA-negative memory subsets. Each subset's genomic DNA was split evenly across several immunoSEQ plates. TCRdb keeps only in-frame clones here, not all; method: immunoSEQ multiplex PCR. The sample consists of some 1,400,000 clones, approximately 97% of them appearing once. This sequence joins TRBV10-1 and TRBJ2-5; 7 bases agree with TRBD1. This sequence originates from a man aged 30 to 39 in good health. The sample consisted of naive CD4+ T cells sorted from blood. The subset here: CD45RA+ positively selected. The CDR3 spells CASSEGRGPPETQYF. The CDR3, as DNA: TGCGCCAGCAGTGAGGGAAGGGGGCCGCCGGAGACCCAGTACTTC.